The 15 T cell receptor beta chains presented below share a single source sample, sequenced in a study of OX40 agonist ivuxolimab in advanced cancers. Sequencing used immunoSEQ multiplex PCR; TCRdb keeps in-frame clones, though not all of them. The data contain more than 55,000 clones, 87% of them singletons. Sequenced material: CD4+ or CD8+ T cells sorted from blood, taken in a trial of the OX40 agonist ivuxolimab. These receptors all stem from an adult with an advanced solid tumor such as melanoma, head and neck, liver or kidney cancer.

The chain recombines TRBV10-3 with TRBJ2-1, with 12 bases identical to TRBD2. The CDR3 covers 16 residues. V shed 3 bases and J 8 bases; nucleotides not matched to a gene: 8. CDR1 and CDR2 (germline): ENHRY, SYGVKD. CDR3 residues: CAISETSSGRADEQFF. CDR3 bases: TGTGCCATCAGTGAAACCTCTAGCGGGAGGGCCGATGAGCAGTTCTTC.

The gene calls are TRBV27 and TRBJ2-2; D may be TRBD2 (5 bases). Trimming pared 8 bases from V and 6 bases from J, leaving 7 bases between. The germline V gene encodes CDR1 MNHEY and CDR2 SMNVEV (reference sequence). CDR3 length equals 11 residues. The CDR3 sequence is CASRGAGELFF. CDR3 sequence (DNA): TGTGCCAGCCGGGGTGCCGGGGAGCTGTTTTTT.

This clone showed up just once. The chain carries TRBV30 and TRBJ2-7; 7 positions match TRBD1. CDR1 is GTSNPN, CDR2 SVGIG, per germline (reference sequence). The CDR3 is 14 amino acids. Germline trimming cut 3 bases from V and 4 bases from J; bases unmatched to any gene: 9. CDR3 DNA: TGTGCCTGGAGCAAACAGGGGCAAACGTACGAGCAGTACTTC. Amino acid sequence: CAWSKQGQTYEQYF.

The chain links TRBV18 to TRBJ1-1, with TRBD1 as a possible D gene (5 bases). This CDR3 has 16 amino acids. Deletions cut 2 bases from V and 0 bases from J, with 13 bases between. Germline values: CDR1 KGHSH, CDR2 LQKENI. The CDR3: CASSPASQGLNTEAFF. The DNA for the CDR3 is TGTGCCAGCTCACCAGCATCTCAGGGCTTGAACACTGAAGCTTTCTTT.

CDR3 sequence: CASSVAGIRTDTQYF. The CDR3 DNA follows: TGTGCCAGCAGCGTAGCCGGGATTAGGACAGATACGCAGTATTTT. J is TRBJ2-3 and V is TRBV9, with a weak D call TRBD2 (5 bases). CDR1 and CDR2 from the germline V gene are SGDLS and YYNGEE. V was shortened by 0 bases and J by 3 bases, with 11 bases between the two germline ends. The length of the CDR3 is 15 residues.

The V and J genes are TRBV7-9 and TRBJ2-5; D is unresolved. The CDR3 totals 14 residues. V dropped 2 bases and J dropped 2 bases, with 9 bases sitting between them. Germline values: CDR1 SEHNR, CDR2 FQNEAQ (reference sequence). CDR3 coding DNA: TGTGCCAGCAGCTTATCGCTCTGGCAAGAGACCCAGTACTTC. Protein product: CASSLSLWQETQYF.

CDR3 amino acids: CASSVVGNTEAFF. CDR3 nucleotides: TGTGCCAGCAGTGTCGTTGGGAACACTGAAGCTTTCTTT. The V and J genes are TRBV6-1 and TRBJ1-1; D is undetermined. V gave up 4 bases and J gave up 1 base, with 7 bases separating them. The germline V gene has CDR1 MNHNS and CDR2 SASEGT. This CDR3 spans 13 amino acids.

V usage is TRBV6-5 and J usage is TRBJ2-7; D uncertain. V lost 8 bases and J lost 3, with 11 bases in between. Germline CDR1 reads MNHEY; CDR2 reads SVGAGI. This CDR3 has 12 residues. CDR3 sequence (DNA): TGTGCCAGCGTGGGTAACGGCTACGAGCAGTACTTC. This gives the protein CASVGNGYEQYF.

The chain couples TRBV7-9 to TRBJ1-5, with D possibly being TRBD1 (5 bases). Germline CDR1 is SEHNR and CDR2 is FQNEAQ (reference sequence). Trimming removed 3 bases at V and 7 bases at J, with 10 bases between. The CDR3 loop spans 13 amino acids. The CDR3 reads CASSLGGDQPQHF. The CDR3, as DNA: TGTGCCAGCAGCTTGGGGGGGGACCAGCCCCAGCATTTT.

This clone was detected only a few times. The chain carries TRBV7-2 and TRBJ2-1, with D possibly being TRBD2 (7 bases). V shed 2 bases and J shed 15 bases, with 23 bases lying between them. CDR3 length: 15 residues. The germline V gene encodes CDR1 SGHTA and CDR2 FQGNSA. For the CDR3, the DNA is TGTGCCAGCAGCTTAATAGTTATAGGGGGGGGCTTTCCGTTCTTC. It specifies CASSLIVIGGGFPFF.

Regarding this clone: Compared with germline, one end of the junction differs, possibly owing to a read error. V usage is TRBV12-5 and J usage is TRBJ2-7; tentative D call: TRBD2 (5 bases). The CDR3 sequence is 11 residues long. In germline, CDR1 is LGHNT, CDR2 FRNRAP. This chain's CDR3 is CASGLQSRCGF. The CDR3 nucleotides read TGTGCTAGTGGTTTGCAATCGAGGTGCGGGTTC.

The chain uses TRBV30 and TRBJ2-3; tentative D call: TRBD2 (5 bases). The V end was cut by 2 bases, the J end by 3 bases, with 9 bases between. The CDR3 totals 13 residues. Germline V lookup: CDR1 GTSNPN, CDR2 SVGIG (reference sequence). The CDR3: CAWSRSGTDTQYF. The CDR3 nucleotides read TGTGCCTGGAGTAGGTCGGGAACAGATACGCAGTATTTT. Together with reference TRBV30 and TRBJ2-3, the CDR3 gives the full variable domain: SQTIHQWPATLVQPVGSPLSLECTVEGTSNPNLYWYRQAAGRGLQLLFYSVGIGQISSEVPQNLSASRPQDRQFILSSKKLLLSDSGFYLCAWSRSGTDTQYFGPGTRLTVL.

The gene calls are TRBV5-1 and TRBJ2-1; D gene uncertain. Germline V lookup: CDR1 SGHRS, CDR2 YFSETQ. V gave up 0 bases and J gave up 3 bases, with 10 bases separating them. This CDR3 region has 15 residues. The CDR3 is CASSLGARSYNEQFF. The CDR3 region has the DNA TGCGCCAGCAGCTTGGGAGCTAGGAGCTACAATGAGCAGTTCTTC.

The V gene is TRBV30, the J gene TRBJ2-3; D remains unclear. CDR1 and CDR2 (germline): GTSNPN, SVGIG (reference sequence). The CDR3 consists of 12 residues. With 0 bases removed from V and 5 bases from J, the gap between germline ends came to 6 bases. This chain's CDR3 is CAWSVNIDTQYF. The CDR3 nucleotides are TGTGCCTGGAGTGTAAATATAGATACGCAGTATTTT.

The V gene is TRBV6-5, the J gene TRBJ1-1; 7 bases map to TRBD1. The CDR3 contains 15 residues. The V and J ends lost 0 bases and 2 bases, in that order; junction bases with no gene match: 3. Germline assignment: CDR1 MNHEY and CDR2 SVGAGI. CDR3 region: CASSYSTGANTEAFF. The CDR3 nucleotides are TGTGCCAGCAGTTACTCAACAGGGGCCAACACTGAAGCTTTCTTT.